This T cell receptor beta chain was captured in a study of blood T cell repertoires in COVID-19 (TCRdb year 2020). With regard to the full study: The collaborator samples originated in the United States, Italy and Spain and spanned the acute and convalescent phases of COVID-19. The prospective study material was composed of cDNA or gDNA derived from T cells, B-cell-depleted T cells, or PBMCs. Subjects who had been exposed to COVID-19, were actively infected with it, or had recovered from it provided the deeply sampled blood TCRbeta repertoires that made up the dataset. Samples were obtained from the ongoing ImmuneRACE study (first 160 participants) and from roughly 1,300 subjects provided by 6 global collaborators. The repertoires were released in a freely available public database meant as a resource for research on the immune response to SARS-CoV-2. Where HLA class I and class II types were available, the types were taken from metadata supplied by the sample provider, not from assay-based typing. Nearly every sample came with metadata listing a de-identified subject ID, COVID-19 status, age in years and sex. Here is what the overall study found, with its caveats: Clinical and demographic metadata were provided uncurated, with the amount varying by source and participant.

As regards this clone: The antigen it recognizes is unknown. The sample holds no much larger clone one base away, and base qualities are not on file.

The immunoSEQ Assay, a bias-controlled multiplex PCR, was used to amplify TCRbeta CDR3 regions from genomic DNA. The paper's data handling went like this. The number of nucleated cells in each sample was estimated by amplification of reference gene primers within the assay. To quantify the absolute abundance of each unique TCRbeta CDR3 rearrangement, sequence reads were collapsed and filtered. For each sample, productive Simpson clonality was calculated by taking the square root of Simpson's diversity index across productive rearrangements. The immuneACCESS repertoire file appears here via TCRdb, limited to in-frame rearrangements. These files lack a portion of the clones; in checked studies, under half of the deficit traces to unresolved V genes, and the cause of the others is not known. V and J calls plus clone size are reproduced from that table; the DNA served to infer D and trimming. A total of around 99,000 clones appear in this sample, around 90% of them only once. Of the sample, less than 1.5% is held by the ten largest clones.

The collaborating institutions used their own protocols to collect whole blood in K2EDTA tubes. For TCRbeta analysis, collaborator samples were shipped as frozen whole blood, as isolated PBMCs, or as DNA extracted from either sample type. CDR1 MNHEY and CDR2 SVGAGI are derived from the germline V gene. V loses 7 bases of germline sequence and J loses 6 bases, and the interval between the two ends is 7 bases. From the cysteine up to the phenylalanine, the CDR3 has a length of 11 residues. Only CDR3 DNA remains: 33 bases, in frame from the first base. The receptor was derived from a woman aged 25 to 39 with acute or convalescent COVID-19. The specimen was peripheral blood. The chain joins TRBV6-5 to TRBJ2-1; the D gene is possibly TRBD2, with 6 bases matching. In nucleotide form, the sequence is TGTGCCAGCATGGGGGGCAATGAGCAGTTCTTC. Its amino acids are CASMGGNEQFF.